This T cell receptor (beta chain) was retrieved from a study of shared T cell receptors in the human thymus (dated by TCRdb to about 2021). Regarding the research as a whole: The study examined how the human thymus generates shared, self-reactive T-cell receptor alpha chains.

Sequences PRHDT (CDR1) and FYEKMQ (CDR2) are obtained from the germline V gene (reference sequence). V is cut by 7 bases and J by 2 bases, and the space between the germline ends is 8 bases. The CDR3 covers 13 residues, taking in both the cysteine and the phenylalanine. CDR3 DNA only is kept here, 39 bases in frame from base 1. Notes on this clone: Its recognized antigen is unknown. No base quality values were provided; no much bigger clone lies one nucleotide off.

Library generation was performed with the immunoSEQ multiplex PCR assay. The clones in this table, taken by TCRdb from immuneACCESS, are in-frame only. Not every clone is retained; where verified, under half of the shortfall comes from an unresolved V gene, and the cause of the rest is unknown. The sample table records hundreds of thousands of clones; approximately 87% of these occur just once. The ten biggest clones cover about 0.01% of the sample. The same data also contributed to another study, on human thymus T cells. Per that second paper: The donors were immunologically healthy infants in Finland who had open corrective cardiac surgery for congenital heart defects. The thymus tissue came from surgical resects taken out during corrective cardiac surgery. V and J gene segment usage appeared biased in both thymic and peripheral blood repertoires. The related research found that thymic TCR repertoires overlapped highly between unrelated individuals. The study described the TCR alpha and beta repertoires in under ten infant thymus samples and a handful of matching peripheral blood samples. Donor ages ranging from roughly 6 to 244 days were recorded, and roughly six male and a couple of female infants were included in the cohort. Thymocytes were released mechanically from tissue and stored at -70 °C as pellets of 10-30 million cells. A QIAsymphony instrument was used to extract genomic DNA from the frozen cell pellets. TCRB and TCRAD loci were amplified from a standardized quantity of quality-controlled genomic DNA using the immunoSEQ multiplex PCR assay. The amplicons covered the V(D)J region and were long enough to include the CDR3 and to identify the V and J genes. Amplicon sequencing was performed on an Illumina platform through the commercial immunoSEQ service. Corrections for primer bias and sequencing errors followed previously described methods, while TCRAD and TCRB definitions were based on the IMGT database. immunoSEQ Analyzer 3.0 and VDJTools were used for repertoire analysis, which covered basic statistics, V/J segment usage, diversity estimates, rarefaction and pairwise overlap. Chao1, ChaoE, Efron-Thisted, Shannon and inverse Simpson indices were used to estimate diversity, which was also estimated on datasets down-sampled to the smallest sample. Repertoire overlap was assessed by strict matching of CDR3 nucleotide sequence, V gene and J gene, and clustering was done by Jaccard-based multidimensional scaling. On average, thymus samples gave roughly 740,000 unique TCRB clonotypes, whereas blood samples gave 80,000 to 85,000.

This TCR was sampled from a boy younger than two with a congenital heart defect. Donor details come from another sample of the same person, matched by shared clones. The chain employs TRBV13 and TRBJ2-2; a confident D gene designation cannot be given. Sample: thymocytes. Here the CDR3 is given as CASTSLNTGELFF. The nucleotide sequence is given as TGTGCCAGCACCTCTCTAAACACCGGGGAGCTGTTTTTT.